This T cell receptor (beta chain) was sequenced for a study of shared clonotypes between healthy human individuals. CD45RO negativity and positive selection for CCR7 defined naive CD8 cells, a population that excluded terminally differentiated effector memory CD45RA+ cells. Only in-frame clones appear in the TCRdb table, and some are missing; sequencing was by immunoSEQ multiplex PCR. The repertoire holds roughly 2 million clones, with 85% to 95% as singletons. The TCR was taken from a man aged 18 to 29 in good health. Input material: naive CD8+ T cells sorted from blood.

The CDR3 spells CASGEGNQPQHF. In nucleotides, the CDR3 is TGTGCCTCGGGAGAGGGCAATCAGCCCCAGCATTTT. This rearrangement joins TRBV10-3 to TRBJ1-5; D call uncertain. The CDR3 runs to 12 residues. V dropped 11 bases and J dropped 2 bases, with 10 bases sitting between them. The germline V gene encodes CDR1 ENHRY and CDR2 SYGVKD.